This is a list of T cell receptor beta chains from one sample in a study of blood T cell repertoires in COVID-19. The method was immunoSEQ multiplex PCR; TCRdb's version includes in-frame clones alone and lacks a portion of them. Of 65,000 to 90,000 clones listed, roughly 80% were seen once; the top ten hold approximately 2.3%. Sequencing input: peripheral blood. The receptors derive from a man between 65 and 79 years old with COVID-19, enrolled during active disease. CDR3s include the opening cysteine and the closing phenylalanine or tryptophan. The order of the fields is D gene, V gene, clone size, J gene, CDR3 DNA, CDR3 protein. D genes are given only for firm matches. Clone sizes are given selectively: once, few, many, or a class where the clone is expanded.

.	TRBV7-3	.	TRBJ2-1	TGTGCCAGCAGCTTTGGGGGACACACCAATGAGCAGTTCTTC	CASSFGGHTNEQFF
TRBD1	TRBV5-1	.	TRBJ1-1	TGCGCCAGCAGCAGAGATAACCACAGGGGCACTGAAGCTTTCTTT	CASSRDNHRGTEAFF
.	TRBV30	.	TRBJ1-1	TGTGCCTGGAGTTCGGGGGGCGGTTTTGCTTTCTTT	CAWSSGGGFAFF
TRBD1	TRBV16	.	TRBJ1-6	TGTGCCAGCAACAAGGACAGGGGTTCACCCCTCCACTTT	CASNKDRGSPLHF
.	TRBV3-1/TRBV3-2	.	TRBJ2-2	TGTGCCAGCAGCTACGGGACTGGGACCGGGGAGCTGTTTTTT	CASSYGTGTGELFF
TRBD1	TRBV27	.	TRBJ2-7	TGTGCCAGCAGCCCCGCGACAGGGCCCCCTTACGAGCAGTACTTC	CASSPATGPPYEQYF
TRBD2	TRBV18	.	TRBJ2-1	TGTGCCAGCTCACCAAAACGTGGGACTAGCGGGAGTCAAGGGCTCAACAATGAGCAGTTCTTC	CASSPKRGTSGSQGLNNEQFF
.	TRBV6-1	.	TRBJ1-1	TGTGCCAGCAGTGAATATGACACGAACACTGAAGCTTTCTTT	CASSEYDTNTEAFF
.	TRBV12-3/TRBV12-4	.	TRBJ1-1	TGTGCCAGCAGCCGAGGGAGGGGGGTAGCTTTCTTT	CASSRGRGVAFF
TRBD1	TRBV29-1	.	TRBJ1-2	TGCAGCGTTGACCCAGGGGGCGGCTATGGCTACACCTTC	CSVDPGGGYGYTF
TRBD1	TRBV7-2	.	TRBJ2-2	TGTGCCAGCAGCTTGGGGACAGGGCTTAGCACCGGGGAGCTGTTTTTT	CASSLGTGLSTGELFF
TRBD1	TRBV5-4	.	TRBJ1-4	TGTGCCAGCAGCTTGGGGGACAGGGGTGGTGAAAAACTGTTTTTT	CASSLGDRGGEKLFF
TRBD1	TRBV7-2	.	TRBJ1-5	TGTGCCAGCAGCTTAGGGACAGGGGGGCAGCAGCCCCAGCATTTT	CASSLGTGGQQPQHF
.	TRBV28	.	TRBJ2-5	TGTGCCAGCGGCCGCTCGGGTCCGGGGGAAGAGACCCAGTACTTC	CASGRSGPGEETQYF
.	TRBV3-1/TRBV3-2	once	TRBJ2-1	TGTGCCAGCAGCCAAGGTTCTAGCGACAATGAGCAGTTCTTC	CASSQGSSDNEQFF
TRBD1	TRBV7-6	once	TRBJ1-1	TGTGCCAGCAGCCTAAGACAGGGGATACTCGAAGCTTTCTTT	CASSLRQGILEAFF
.	TRBV29-1	.	TRBJ1-2	TGCAGCGCTCCAACACCGGGGGAGGGCTACACCTTC	CSAPTPGEGYTF
.	TRBV4-2	.	TRBJ2-7	TGTGCCAGCAGCCAAGTCCCCGGAGCCTACGAGCAGTACTTC	CASSQVPGAYEQYF
TRBD2	TRBV3-1/TRBV3-2	.	TRBJ2-1	TGTGCCAGCAGCCAATTTACTAGCGGGTTCGCACGGTCGGGTGAGCAGTTCTTC	CASSQFTSGFARSGEQFF
TRBD2	TRBV5-8	once	TRBJ2-1	TGTGCCAGCAGGACCGGACTAGCGGGCGGAGGTGAGCAGTTCTTC	CASRTGLAGGGEQFF
.	TRBV5-1	.	TRBJ1-6	TGCGCCAGCAGCTTGGAATTGCGCTCACCCCTCCACTTT	CASSLELRSPLHF
.	TRBV4-1	.	TRBJ1-2	TGCGCCAGCAGCCGGTCAGGCGGGGATGGCTACACCTTC	CASSRSGGDGYTF
.	TRBV27	.	TRBJ1-1	TGTGCCAGCAGTTTATGGGGTTTAGGGGGAGCTGAAGCTTTCTTT	CASSLWGLGGAEAFF
.	TRBV27	.	TRBJ1-3	TGTGCCAGCAGTAGAGACATAAACTCTGGAAACACCATATATTTT	CASSRDINSGNTIYF
.	TRBV6-5	.	TRBJ1-5	TGTGCCAGCAGTTACTCGCTAGACAGTCAGCCCCAGCATTTT	CASSYSLDSQPQHF
.	TRBV2	.	TRBJ2-1	TGTGCCAGCAGTCGGAGACAGATCTGGAATGAGCAGTTCTTC	CASSRRQIWNEQFF
.	TRBV4-1	.	TRBJ2-5	TGCGCCAGCAGCCAAGAGAGTAGCCTTTTAAAGACCCAGTACTTC	CASSQESSLLKTQYF
.	TRBV7-2	.	TRBJ1-5	TGTGCCAGCAGCTTAGTAGGGACACGCAATCAGCCCCAGCATTTT	CASSLVGTRNQPQHF
.	TRBV9	once	TRBJ2-1	TGTGCCAGCAGCGTAGGGACTAACGAGCAGTTCTTC	CASSVGTNEQFF
.	TRBV28	few	TRBJ2-5	TGTGCCAGTCGGACCGAAGGAGGGATTAGAGAGACCCAGTACTTC	CASRTEGGIRETQYF
.	TRBV10-3	.	TRBJ1-1	TGTGCCATCAGTGAGTCGACCGGGGGGGCCAGAGCTTTCTTT	CAISESTGGARAFF
.	TRBV4-1	.	TRBJ2-1	TGCGCCAGCAGCCAGCCCAGTTTAGGGGGAGCATACAATGAGCAGTTCTTC	CASSQPSLGGAYNEQFF
TRBD1	TRBV28	.	TRBJ1-5	TGTGCCAGCATCTTCGGGGGACAGCTTTATCAGCCCCAGCATTTT	CASIFGGQLYQPQHF
.	TRBV6-2/TRBV6-3	few	TRBJ2-2	TGTGCCAGCAGCACCGGACTTTGGGTATCCGGGGAGCTGTTTTTT	CASSTGLWVSGELFF
.	TRBV5-6	.	TRBJ1-2	TGTGCCAGCAGCTCGGGGGTCGACTATGGCTACACCTTC	CASSSGVDYGYTF
.	TRBV10-3	.	TRBJ1-2	TGTGCCATCAGTGAGCCCGAACCGGATGGCTACACCTTC	CAISEPEPDGYTF
TRBD1	TRBV28	once	TRBJ1-5	TGTGCCAGCAGTAGCTGGAAGACAGGGGCTCAGCCCCAGCATTTT	CASSSWKTGAQPQHF
TRBD1	TRBV10-3	.	TRBJ1-5	TGTGCCATCAGTGGGGACAGGGGAAATAGCAATCAGCCCCAGCATTTT	CAISGDRGNSNQPQHF
.	TRBV19	.	TRBJ1-4	TGTGCCAGTGCTAACAGGGTAGGCGAAAAACTGTTTTTT	CASANRVGEKLFF
TRBD2	TRBV28	few	TRBJ2-2	TGTGCCAGCGGTGAAGCGGGAGGGTTCACCGGGGAGCTGTTTTTT	CASGEAGGFTGELFF
.	TRBV3-1/TRBV3-2	.	TRBJ2-7	TGTGCCAGCAGCCAAGGTACCTGGCAGGGGAGATTCTACGAGCAGTACTTC	CASSQGTWQGRFYEQYF
.	TRBV11-2	.	TRBJ2-1	TGTGCCAGCAGCCCGGGTGTAGCGCGCGAGCAGTTCTTC	CASSPGVAREQFF
TRBD1	TRBV19	.	TRBJ2-7	TGTGCCAGTAGTCCAACGCCCAGACAGGGGCGTTCCTACGAGCAGTACTTC	CASSPTPRQGRSYEQYF